This paragraph reports one TCR beta chain. The V gene's germline CDR1 is SGHNT and CDR2 YENEEA. The V end lost 3 bases, the J end lost 2 bases, and 9 bases lay between the germline ends. The CDR3 has 14 amino acids. Sequenced by immunoSEQ multiplex PCR; TCRdb stores in-frame clones only, minus some. This repertoire shows approximately 200,000 clones, 70% to 90% found once; its top ten account for over 1%. This sample is part of a study of blood T cell repertoires in COVID-19. In terms of age and location, participants ranged from about 18 to 95 years and lived in around 22 US areas. Resolution of symptoms, clearance, or two negative PCRs was present in recovered Cohort 3 donors.

Sequenced sample: PBMCs or T cells enriched from blood (not recorded which). The TCR sequence derives from a man aged 25-45 years who had recovered from COVID-19. V gene TRBV11-3 combines with J gene TRBJ2-3; D perhaps matches TRBD1 (6 bases). The CDR3 DNA follows: TGTGCCAGCAGCTTGGACAGTCCCACAGATACGCAGTATTTT. Translated, it gives CASSLDSPTDTQYF.